Presented here are 22 T cell receptor beta chains from one specimen sequenced in a study of shared clonotypes between healthy human individuals. The data were produced by immunoSEQ multiplex PCR, yet TCRdb's version contains in-frame clones alone and is incomplete. Among 1.5 million to 1.9 million clones listed, roughly 98% were seen once. Sample: naive CD4+ T cells sorted from blood. Indicated subset: CD45RA+ positively selected. Receptor source: a young man in good health.

The chain combines TRBV18 with TRBJ2-7; D unclear. The CDR3 consists of 12 residues. CDR1 and CDR2 from the germline V gene are KGHSH and LQKENI. V lost 6 bases to trimming and J lost 3 bases, with 9 bases between them. The CDR3 DNA reads TGTGCCAGCTCCTCGCGGCTCTACGAGCAGTACTTC. Its protein is CASSSRLYEQYF. Filled out from reference TRBV18 and TRBJ2-7, the complete variable domain reads NAGVMQNPRHLVRRRGQEARLRCSPMKGHSHVYWYRQLPEEGLKFMVYLQKENIIDESGMPKERFSAEFPKEGPSILRIQQVVRGDSAAYFCASSSRLYEQYFGPGTRLTVT.

The chain combines TRBV9 with TRBJ2-7, with TRBD2 as a possible D gene (6 bases). Germline V gives CDR1 SGDLS, CDR2 YYNGEE. Trimming cost V 7 bases and J 1 base, with 15 bases left between them. The CDR3 sequence is 14 residues long. CDR3 loop: CASGKRADSYEQYF. The DNA of the CDR3 is TGTGCCAGCGGGAAGCGGGCGGATTCCTACGAGCAGTACTTC.

The chain recombines TRBV11-1 with TRBJ2-5; D possibly corresponds to TRBD1 (6 bases). Trimming removed 2 bases from V and 4 bases from J, with 11 bases in between. The V gene's germline CDR1 is SGHAT and CDR2 FQDESV (reference sequence). This CDR3 is built from 14 residues. CDR3 DNA: TGTGCCAGCAGCTTACGAAGAGGGGGAGAGACCCAGTACTTC. It yields the protein CASSLRRGGETQYF.

The rearrangement links TRBV6-1 to TRBJ2-1; D uncertain. CDR1 and CDR2 from the germline V gene are MNHNS and SASEGT. V gave up 2 bases and J gave up 8 bases, with 4 bases separating them. The CDR3 has 11 residues. Here the CDR3 reads CASSEMYEQFF. Here the CDR3 DNA reads TGTGCCAGCAGTGAAATGTATGAGCAGTTCTTC.

The genes are TRBV19 and TRBJ2-1; TRBD2 matches 11 bases. Trimming removed 1 base from V and 7 bases from J; junction bases left unmatched: 6. From germline, CDR1 is LNHDA and CDR2 SQIVND (reference sequence). The CDR3 runs to 16 residues. The CDR3 nucleotides are TGTGCCAGTAGTATAGTAACTAGCGGGAGAGGTAATGAGCAGTTCTTC. As protein: CASSIVTSGRGNEQFF.

The CDR3 spells CASGIYPQETQYF. CDR3 nucleotide sequence: TGTGCCAGCGGTATTTATCCTCAAGAGACCCAGTACTTC. J is TRBJ2-5 and V is TRBV28; D uncertain. This CDR3 contains 13 residues. CDR1 and CDR2 (germline): MDHEN, SYDVKM. Trimming left V 8 bases short and J 2 bases short, with 12 bases between.

V and J are TRBV2 and TRBJ1-5; TRBD1 agrees at 8 bases. Germline V gene lookup returns CDR1 SNHLY and CDR2 FYNNEI. V dropped 6 bases and J dropped 4; count of bases not matched to a gene: 5. The CDR3 contains 14 residues. The CDR3 loop is CASRERTGNQPQHF. CDR3 in DNA: TGTGCCAGCAGAGAACGGACAGGGAATCAGCCCCAGCATTTT.

This chain connects TRBV2 to TRBJ2-7; D may correspond to TRBD1 or TRBD2 (5 bases each). Trimming took 6 bases from V and 1 from J, leaving 7 bases between them. Germline V gene sequence: CDR1 SNHLY, CDR2 FYNNEI. This CDR3 comprises 12 residues. This CDR3 is CASREGSYEQYF. The CDR3, as DNA: TGTGCCAGCAGAGAGGGGTCCTACGAGCAGTACTTC.

V and J are TRBV6-6 and TRBJ2-7; D gene ambiguous. The length of the CDR3 is 14 residues. CDR1 and CDR2 (germline): MNHNY, SVGAGI (reference sequence). Trimming pared 6 bases from V and 0 bases from J, leaving 12 bases between. In nucleotides, the CDR3 is TGTGCCAGCAGACACACTTTGAGCTCCTACGAGCAGTACTTC. It yields the protein CASRHTLSSYEQYF.

This clone occurred once. The chain links TRBV9 to TRBJ1-5; D is perhaps TRBD1 (6 bases). This CDR3 is built from 14 residues. Germline V lookup: CDR1 SGDLS, CDR2 YYNGEE. V was pared by 3 bases and J by 3 bases, with 10 bases between. CDR3 nucleotide sequence: TGTGCCAGCAGCGGCGGACAGTACAATCAGCCCCAGCATTTT. Its translation is CASSGGQYNQPQHF. Based on the CDR3 plus reference TRBV9 and TRBJ1-5, the full variable domain is DSGVTQTPKHLITATGQRVTLRCSPRSGDLSVYWYQQSLDQGLQFLIQYYNGEERAKGNILERFSAQQFPDLHSELNLSSLELGDSALYFCASSGGQYNQPQHFGDGTRLSIL.

The CDR3 sequence is CAWNHGTSGYEQYF. CDR3 nucleotides: TGTGCCTGGAACCACGGGACTAGCGGCTACGAGCAGTACTTC. The chain joins TRBV30 to TRBJ2-7, with 11 bases lining up with TRBD2. Trimming took 4 bases from V and 3 from J; bases not matched to a gene: 5. CDR3 length: 14 amino acids. Per germline, CDR1 GTSNPN and CDR2 SVGIG (reference sequence).

The chain is built from TRBV7-6 and TRBJ2-7; no definite D call. Looked up from germline, CDR1 is SGHVS and CDR2 is FNYEAQ. Trimming left V 3 bases short and J 0 bases short, with 12 bases between. The CDR3 length is 15 residues. CDR3 nucleotides: TGTGCCAGCAGCTTGTCGGCAGCTAGCTCCTACGAGCAGTACTTC. Translated: CASSLSAASSYEQYF. Filled out from reference TRBV7-6 and TRBJ2-7, the complete variable domain reads GAGVSQSPRYKVTKRGQDVALRCDPISGHVSLYWYRQALGQGPEFLTYFNYEAQQDKSGLPNDRFSAERPEGSISTLTIQRTEQRDSAMYRCASSLSAASSYEQYFGPGTRLTVT.

The chain employs TRBV6-5 and TRBJ2-7; D not resolved. Trimming removed 3 bases at V and 1 base at J, with 16 bases between. CDR3 length equals 16 residues. Germline V CDR1 and CDR2: MNHEY, SVGAGI. CDR3 DNA sequence: TGTGCCAGCAGTTATCGGAAGTTTTCCACATCCTACGAGCAGTACTTC. Translation gives CASSYRKFSTSYEQYF.

This chain joins TRBV2 and TRBJ2-4; possible D gene TRBD2, 5 bases. The CDR3 is 12 amino acids. The ends were cut back, 6 bases at V and 8 bases at J, with 11 bases in the middle. Per germline, CDR1 SNHLY and CDR2 FYNNEI. CDR3 coding DNA: TGTGCCAGCAGGGAGGACGTGTACATTCAGTACTTC. The encoded protein is CASREDVYIQYF.

The rearrangement joins TRBV30 to TRBJ2-5, with D perhaps TRBD1 (6 bases). This CDR3 is 15 amino acids long. Germline V gene sequence: CDR1 GTSNPN, CDR2 SVGIG (reference sequence). With 3 bases removed from V and 6 bases from J, the gap between germline ends came to 20 bases. The CDR3: CAWSPLQGVGKTQYF. In DNA form, the CDR3 reads TGTGCCTGGAGCCCCTTACAGGGTGTGGGCAAGACCCAGTACTTC.

This chain joins TRBV28 and TRBJ2-3; TRBD1 might be the D (5 bases). V was clipped by 3 bases and J by 2 bases, with 9 bases between them. The CDR3 has 14 amino acids. Germline V lookup: CDR1 MDHEN, CDR2 SYDVKM. The CDR3 bases are TGTGCCAGCAGTTTGACAGAGACCACAGATACGCAGTATTTT. Translation gives CASSLTETTDTQYF.

The V gene is TRBV7-9, the J gene TRBJ1-4; 12 bases are a match to TRBD1. Unmatched junction bases numbered 7, after V lost 5 bases and J lost 6 bases. Germline V lookup: CDR1 SEHNR, CDR2 FQNEAQ (reference sequence). This CDR3 contains 16 residues. The CDR3 here is CASSRGTGGAYEKLFF. CDR3 DNA: TGTGCCAGCAGCCGGGGGACAGGGGGCGCTTATGAAAAACTGTTTTTT.

The rearrangement links TRBV29-1 to TRBJ2-3; possibly TRBD1 or TRBD2 for D (7 bases each). Trimming removed 7 bases from V and 5 bases from J, with 19 bases in between. The germline gives CDR1 SQVTM, CDR2 ANQGSEA. This CDR3 region has 14 residues. DNA of the CDR3: TGCAGCGCTCCCAGGGGAGGGGGCAGAGATACGCAGTATTTT. This sequence encodes CSAPRGGGRDTQYF.

The rearrangement links TRBV28 to TRBJ2-3, with 10 bases that match TRBD2. Per germline, CDR1 MDHEN and CDR2 SYDVKM. This CDR3 is built from 17 residues. V shed 5 bases, J shed 1 base, and the junction held 9 bases outside the gene matches. The DNA for the CDR3 is TGTGCCAGCAGTCCCCCCCTACTAGCGGGGCGCACAGATACGCAGTATTTT. It codes for CASSPPLLAGRTDTQYF.

The rearrangement uses TRBV5-1 and TRBJ2-3; 12 nucleotides agree with TRBD2. The germline V gene has CDR1 SGHRS and CDR2 YFSETQ. The CDR3 consists of 16 residues. The trim removed 9 bases at V and 2 bases at J, leaving 10 bases unmatched. CDR3 residues: CATGGTSGSPTDTQYF. The DNA for the CDR3 is TGCGCCACCGGAGGGACTAGCGGGTCCCCCACAGATACGCAGTATTTT.

The CDR3 is CASSQEDTGRTEAFF. The CDR3 nucleotides are TGTGCCAGCAGCCAAGAAGACACGGGTAGGACTGAAGCTTTCTTT. The chain carries TRBV4-2 and TRBJ1-1; D gene ambiguous. The CDR3 runs 15 residues. V lost 0 bases, J lost 5 bases, and 13 bases lay in between. Per the germline V gene, CDR1 is LGHNA and CDR2 is YNFKEQ.

This chain uses TRBV7-2 with TRBJ2-5; D is undetermined. This CDR3 is 13 amino acids long. V was cut by 1 base and J by 5 bases, with 8 bases left in between. Germline V lookup: CDR1 SGHTA, CDR2 FQGNSA. Here the CDR3 DNA reads TGTGCCAGCAGCTTAGACTTGCGGGAGACCCAGTACTTC. Residues: CASSLDLRETQYF.